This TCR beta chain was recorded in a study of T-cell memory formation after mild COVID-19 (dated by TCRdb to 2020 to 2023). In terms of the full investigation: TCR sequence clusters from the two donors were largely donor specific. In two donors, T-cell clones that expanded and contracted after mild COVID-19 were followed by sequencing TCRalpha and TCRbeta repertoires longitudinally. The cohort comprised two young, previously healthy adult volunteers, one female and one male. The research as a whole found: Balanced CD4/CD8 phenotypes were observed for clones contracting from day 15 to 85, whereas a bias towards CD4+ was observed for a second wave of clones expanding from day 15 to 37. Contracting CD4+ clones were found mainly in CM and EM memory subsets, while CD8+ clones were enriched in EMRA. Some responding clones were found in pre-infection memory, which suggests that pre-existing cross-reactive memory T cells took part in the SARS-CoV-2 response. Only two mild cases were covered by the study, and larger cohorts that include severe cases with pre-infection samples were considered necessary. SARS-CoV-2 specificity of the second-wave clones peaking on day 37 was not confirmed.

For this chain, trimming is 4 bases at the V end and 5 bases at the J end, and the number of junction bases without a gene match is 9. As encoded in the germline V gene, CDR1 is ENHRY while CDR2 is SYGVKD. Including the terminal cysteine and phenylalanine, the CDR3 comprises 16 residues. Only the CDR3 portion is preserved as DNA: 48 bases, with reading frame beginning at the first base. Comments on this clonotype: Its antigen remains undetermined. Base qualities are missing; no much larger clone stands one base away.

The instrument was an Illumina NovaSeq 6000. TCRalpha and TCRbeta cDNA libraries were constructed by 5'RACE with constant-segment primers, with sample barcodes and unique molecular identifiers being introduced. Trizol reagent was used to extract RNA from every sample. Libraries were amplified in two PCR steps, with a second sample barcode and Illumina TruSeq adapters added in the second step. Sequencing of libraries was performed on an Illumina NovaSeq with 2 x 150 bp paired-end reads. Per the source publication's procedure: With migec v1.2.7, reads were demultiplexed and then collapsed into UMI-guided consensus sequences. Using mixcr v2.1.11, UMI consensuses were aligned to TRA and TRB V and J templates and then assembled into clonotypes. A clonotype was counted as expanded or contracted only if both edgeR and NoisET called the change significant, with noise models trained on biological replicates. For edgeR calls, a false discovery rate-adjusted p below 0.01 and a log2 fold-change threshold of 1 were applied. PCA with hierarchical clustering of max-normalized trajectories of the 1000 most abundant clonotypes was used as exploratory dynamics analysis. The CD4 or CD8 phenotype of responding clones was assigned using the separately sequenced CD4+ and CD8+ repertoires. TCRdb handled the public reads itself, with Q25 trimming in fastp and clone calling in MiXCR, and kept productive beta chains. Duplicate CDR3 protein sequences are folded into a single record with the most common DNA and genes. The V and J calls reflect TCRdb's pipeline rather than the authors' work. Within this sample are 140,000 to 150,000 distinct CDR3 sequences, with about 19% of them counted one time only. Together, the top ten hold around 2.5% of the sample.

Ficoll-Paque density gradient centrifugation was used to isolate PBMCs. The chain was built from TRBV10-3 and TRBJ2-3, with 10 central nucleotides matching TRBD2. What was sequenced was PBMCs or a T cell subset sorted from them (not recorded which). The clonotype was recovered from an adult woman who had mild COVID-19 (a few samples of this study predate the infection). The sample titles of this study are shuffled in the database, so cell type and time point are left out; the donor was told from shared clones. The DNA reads TGTGCCATCAGTGGATTGAGCGGGAGGGCCGGAGATACGCAGTATTTT. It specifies CAISGLSGRAGDTQYF.